This T cell receptor (beta chain) stems from a study of CD8+ T cells in alopecia areata. Germline V gene data show CDR1 as SQVTM and CDR2 as ANQGSEA. This CDR3 is 13 amino acids long. Extracted from the samples, RNA was reverse transcribed into cDNA to serve as the sequencing template. Sequencing used immunoSEQ multiplex PCR; TCRdb keeps in-frame clones, though not all of them. This sample has fewer than 100,000 clones, with about 45% found just once. This clone turned up a few times. Antigen: not known. Obtained from alopecia areata patients were lesional scalp punch biopsies along with peripheral blood. Whole-study findings and limits: Lesional tissue from the scalp (especially in alopecia totalis/universalis) showed higher clonality than normal scalp.

Sequenced sample: CD4+ T cells sorted from blood. This clonotype originated in a human donor with alopecia areata. The J gene is TRBJ2-7, the V gene TRBV29-1; D gene ambiguous. The CDR3 nucleotides read TGCAGTGGTGGTTGGCCGGATTCCTACGAGCAGTACTTC. Residues: CSGGWPDSYEQYF.